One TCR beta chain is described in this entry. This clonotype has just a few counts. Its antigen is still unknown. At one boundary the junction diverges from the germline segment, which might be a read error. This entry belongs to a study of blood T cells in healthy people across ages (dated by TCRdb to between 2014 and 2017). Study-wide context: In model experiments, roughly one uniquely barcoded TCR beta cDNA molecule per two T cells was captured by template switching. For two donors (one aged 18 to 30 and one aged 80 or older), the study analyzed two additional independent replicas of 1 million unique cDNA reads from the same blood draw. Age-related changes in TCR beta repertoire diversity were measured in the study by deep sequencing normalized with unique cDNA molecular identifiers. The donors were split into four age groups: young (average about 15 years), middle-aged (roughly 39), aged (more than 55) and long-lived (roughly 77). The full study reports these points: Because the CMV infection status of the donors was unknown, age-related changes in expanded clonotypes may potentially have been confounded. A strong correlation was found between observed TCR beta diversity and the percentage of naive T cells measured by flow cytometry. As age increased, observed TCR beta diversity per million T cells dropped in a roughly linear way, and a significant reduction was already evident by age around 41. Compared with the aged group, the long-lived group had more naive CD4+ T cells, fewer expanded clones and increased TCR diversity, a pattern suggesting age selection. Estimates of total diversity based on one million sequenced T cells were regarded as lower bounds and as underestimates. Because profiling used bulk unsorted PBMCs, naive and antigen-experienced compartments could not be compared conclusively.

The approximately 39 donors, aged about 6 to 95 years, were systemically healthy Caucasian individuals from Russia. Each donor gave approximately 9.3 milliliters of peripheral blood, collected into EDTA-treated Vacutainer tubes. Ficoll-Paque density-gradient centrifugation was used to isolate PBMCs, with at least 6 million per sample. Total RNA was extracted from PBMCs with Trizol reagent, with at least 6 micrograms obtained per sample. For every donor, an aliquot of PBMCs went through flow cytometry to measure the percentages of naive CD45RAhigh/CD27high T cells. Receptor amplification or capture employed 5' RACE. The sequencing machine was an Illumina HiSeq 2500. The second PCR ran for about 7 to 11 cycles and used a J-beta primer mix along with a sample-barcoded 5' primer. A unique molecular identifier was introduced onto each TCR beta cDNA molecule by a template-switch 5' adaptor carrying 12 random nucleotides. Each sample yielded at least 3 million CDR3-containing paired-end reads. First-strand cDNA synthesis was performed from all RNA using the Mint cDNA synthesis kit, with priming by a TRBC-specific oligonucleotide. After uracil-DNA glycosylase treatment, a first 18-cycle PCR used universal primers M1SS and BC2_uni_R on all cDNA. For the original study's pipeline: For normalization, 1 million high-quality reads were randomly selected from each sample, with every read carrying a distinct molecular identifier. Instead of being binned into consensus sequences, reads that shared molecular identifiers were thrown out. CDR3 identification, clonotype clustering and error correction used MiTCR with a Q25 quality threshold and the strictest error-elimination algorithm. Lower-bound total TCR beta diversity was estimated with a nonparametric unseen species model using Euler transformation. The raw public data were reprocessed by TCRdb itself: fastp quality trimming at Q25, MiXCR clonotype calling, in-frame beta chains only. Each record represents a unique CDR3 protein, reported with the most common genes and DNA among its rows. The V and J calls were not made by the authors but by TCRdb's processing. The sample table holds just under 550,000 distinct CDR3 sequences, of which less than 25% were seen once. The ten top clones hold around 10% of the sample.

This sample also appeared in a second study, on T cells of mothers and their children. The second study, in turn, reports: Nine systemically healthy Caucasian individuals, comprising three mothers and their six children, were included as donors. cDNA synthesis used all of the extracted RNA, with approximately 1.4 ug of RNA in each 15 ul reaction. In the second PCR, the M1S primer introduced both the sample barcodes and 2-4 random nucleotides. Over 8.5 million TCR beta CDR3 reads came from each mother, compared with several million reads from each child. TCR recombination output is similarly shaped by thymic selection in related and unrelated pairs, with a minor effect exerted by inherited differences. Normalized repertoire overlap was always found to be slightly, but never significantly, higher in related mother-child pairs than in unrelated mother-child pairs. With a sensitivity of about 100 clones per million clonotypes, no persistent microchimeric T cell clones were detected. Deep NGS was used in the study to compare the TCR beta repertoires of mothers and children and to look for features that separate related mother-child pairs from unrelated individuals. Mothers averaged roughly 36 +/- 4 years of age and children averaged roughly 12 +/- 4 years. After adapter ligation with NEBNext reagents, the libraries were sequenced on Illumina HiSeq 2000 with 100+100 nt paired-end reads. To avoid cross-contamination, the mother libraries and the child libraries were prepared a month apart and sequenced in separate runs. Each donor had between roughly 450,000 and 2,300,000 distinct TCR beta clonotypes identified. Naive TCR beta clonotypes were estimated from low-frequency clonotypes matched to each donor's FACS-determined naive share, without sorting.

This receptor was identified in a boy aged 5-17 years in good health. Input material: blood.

In nucleotide form, the sequence is TGTGCCAGCACCGTAACGGGTTCGAATGGCTACACCTTC. Its translation reads: CASTVTGSNGYTF. Recombination connected TRBV9 to TRBJ1-2, with the identity of the D gene unclear. Taken from cysteine to phenylalanine, the CDR3 has 13 residues. Only the CDR3 DNA is retained, 39 bases long and in frame from the first base. As encoded in the germline V gene, CDR1 is SGDLS while CDR2 is YYNGEE.